This TCR beta chain is drawn from a study of cytomegalovirus exposure and HLA in healthy donors. The PCR contained 60 Vbeta and 13 Jbeta primers. Some clones are missing from TCRdb's copy, which holds only in-frame ones; the method was immunoSEQ multiplex PCR. The repertoire table contains tens of thousands of clones. This CDR3 contains 11 residues. V was pared by 1 base and J by 8 bases, with 7 bases between. Germline V CDR1 and CDR2: GTSNPN, SVGIG (reference sequence). The source of this sequence is a man in his forties in good health and CMV-seronegative. This sequence joins TRBV30 and TRBJ2-3, with TRBD2 as a possible D gene (6 bases). The specimen sequenced was PBMCs. DNA for the CDR3: TGTGCCTGGAGTGAGGGAGGTACGCAGTATTTT. Its translation is CAWSEGGTQYF.